Listed below are T cell receptor beta chains from one sample, sequenced in a study of shared clonotypes between healthy human individuals. Some clones are missing from TCRdb's copy, which holds only in-frame ones; the method was immunoSEQ multiplex PCR. Of some 2,500,000 clones listed, about 90% are singletons. The sequencing sample was made of naive CD4+ T cells from PBMCs. These receptors came from a young man in good health. Some clones in this sample may be carry-over from other donors' samples. The CDR3 runs from the conserved cysteine through the conserved F or W. The order of the fields is J gene, clone size, D gene, V gene, CDR3 protein, CDR3 DNA. A D gene is named only where the DNA matches it firmly. The listing skips clone size in some rows; elsewhere it reads once, few, many or a size class.

TRBJ2-5 | - | - | TRBV6-6 | CASRAAPGVNQETQYF | TGTGCCAGCAGAGCTGCCCCGGGGGTTAACCAAGAGACCCAGTACTTC
TRBJ2-1 | - | TRBD2 | TRBV5-4 | CASSLDSGTYNEQFF | TGTGCCAGCAGCCTTGACAGCGGGACCTACAATGAGCAGTTCTTC
TRBJ2-7 | - | TRBD1 | TRBV5-1 | CASSPSTGPTYEQYF | TGCGCCAGCAGCCCATCGACAGGGCCAACCTACGAGCAGTACTTC
TRBJ2-1 | - | TRBD2 | TRBV6-1 | CASRRLAGGWGEQFF | TGTGCCAGCAGGAGACTAGCGGGAGGCTGGGGTGAGCAGTTCTTC
TRBJ1-1 | - | - | TRBV2 | CASSREGEAFF | TGTGCCAGCAGCAGGGAGGGTGAAGCTTTCTTT
TRBJ1-1 | - | TRBD1 | TRBV9 | CASSAFTGAVHTEAFF | TGTGCCAGCAGCGCATTCACAGGGGCCGTCCACACTGAAGCTTTCTTT
TRBJ2-1 | - | - | TRBV7-9 | CASSLNSEQFF | TGTGCCAGCAGCCTCAATAGTGAGCAGTTCTTC
TRBJ1-2 | - | - | TRBV10-2 | CASSGERDYGYTF | TGCGCCAGCAGTGGGGAACGAGACTATGGCTACACCTTC
TRBJ1-4 | - | TRBD1 | TRBV5-1 | CASSPGTANEKLFF | TGCGCCAGCAGCCCTGGGACAGCAAATGAAAAACTGTTTTTT
TRBJ2-7 | - | - | TRBV28 | CASSRPVRRRYEQYF | TGTGCCAGCAGTCGTCCGGTGCGGCGCCGCTACGAGCAGTACTTC
TRBJ1-2 | - | - | TRBV29-1 | CSVYNGYTF | TGCAGCGTTTATAATGGCTACACCTTC
TRBJ2-2 | - | TRBD2 | TRBV6-6 | CASSSLAGEVGELFF | TGTGCCAGCAGTTCCTTAGCGGGAGAGGTCGGGGAGCTGTTTTTT
TRBJ2-7 | - | - | TRBV28 | CASSLGRYEQYF | TGTGCCAGCAGTTTAGGACGGTACGAGCAGTACTTC
TRBJ2-5 | - | TRBD2 | TRBV7-8 | CASSTGGAQETQYF | TGTGCCAGCAGCACCGGGGGGGCCCAAGAGACCCAGTACTTC
TRBJ2-1 | - | - | TRBV6-5 | CASSLRDQSYNEQFF | TGTGCCAGCAGCCTCCGGGACCAATCCTACAATGAGCAGTTCTTC
TRBJ2-7 | - | TRBD1 | TRBV10-3 | CAISWTGGGEQYF | TGTGCCATCTCCTGGACAGGGGGCGGCGAGCAGTACTTC
TRBJ2-5 | - | - | TRBV30 | CAWNSMGGGETQYF | TGTGCCTGGAACTCTATGGGGGGTGGGGAGACCCAGTACTTC
TRBJ2-7 | - | TRBD2 | TRBV19 | CASSRTSGTYEQYF | TGTGCCAGTAGTCGGACTAGCGGTACCTACGAGCAGTACTTC
TRBJ2-1 | - | - | TRBV28 | CASSHRPRGHWGYNEQFF | TGTGCCAGCAGTCACCGGCCCCGGGGACATTGGGGATACAATGAGCAGTTCTTC
TRBJ2-1 | - | TRBD1 | TRBV29-1 | CSVTDRGNEQFF | TGCAGCGTGACGGACAGGGGCAATGAGCAGTTCTTC
TRBJ2-1 | - | - | TRBV7-3 | CASSLSGGTYNEQFF | TGTGCCAGCAGCTTAAGCGGAGGGACCTACAATGAGCAGTTCTTC
TRBJ1-1 | - | TRBD1 | TRBV18 | CASSQDRDGGAFF | TGTGCCAGCTCCCAAGACAGGGATGGGGGGGCTTTCTTT
TRBJ1-1 | - | - | TRBV5-4 | CASSPSPPVMNTEAFF | TGTGCCAGCAGCCCCAGCCCCCCAGTAATGAACACTGAAGCTTTCTTT
TRBJ1-4 | once | TRBD1 | TRBV7-9 | CASSFPKTGVEKLFF | TGTGCCAGCAGCTTCCCAAAAACAGGGGTTGAAAAACTGTTTTTT
TRBJ1-2 | - | - | TRBV6-1 | CASSEGLGYSNYGYTF | TGTGCCAGCAGTGAAGGGTTGGGGTATTCTAACTATGGCTACACCTTC
TRBJ1-1 | - | TRBD1 | TRBV29-1 | CSVEVQGALQAFF | TGCAGCGTTGAAGTTCAGGGGGCGCTTCAAGCTTTCTTT
TRBJ2-7 | - | - | TRBV6-1 | CASTQGGYEQYF | TGTGCCAGCACGCAGGGGGGGTACGAGCAGTACTTC
TRBJ1-2 | - | TRBD1 | TRBV25-1 | CASSKLRGRGYTF | TGTGCCAGCAGTAAGCTCAGGGGGCGAGGCTACACCTTC
TRBJ1-4 | - | - | TRBV6-6 | CASSTDSPGVNEKLFF | TGTGCCAGCAGTACTGATTCCCCCGGTGTGAATGAAAAACTGTTTTTT
TRBJ2-2 | - | - | TRBV28 | CASSLSTVGTGELFF | TGTGCCAGCAGTTTATCGACAGTCGGCACCGGGGAGCTGTTTTTT
TRBJ2-3 | - | TRBD2 | TRBV30 | CAWSSKAGAGYSTDTQYF | TGTGCCTGGAGTTCAAAAGCGGGAGCCGGCTATAGCACAGATACGCAGTATTTT
TRBJ2-7 | - | - | TRBV4-1 | CASSQAPPSPYEQYF | TGCGCCAGCAGCCAAGCTCCACCCAGCCCCTACGAGCAGTACTTC
TRBJ1-1 | - | - | TRBV2 | CASNWGNTEAFF | TGTGCCAGCAATTGGGGGAACACTGAAGCTTTCTTT
TRBJ1-3 | - | - | TRBV28 | CASSFGTLGNTIYF | TGTGCCAGCAGTTTTGGGACACTCGGAAACACCATATATTTT
TRBJ2-3 | - | - | TRBV7-3 | CASSPRRSTDTQYF | TGTGCCAGCAGCCCACGGCGGAGCACAGATACGCAGTATTTT
TRBJ2-2 | - | TRBD2 | TRBV29-1 | CSVEGLAGVNTGELFF | TGCAGCGTTGAAGGACTAGCGGGGGTGAACACCGGGGAGCTGTTTTTT
TRBJ2-7 | - | - | TRBV5-1 | CASSFFTRGRSEQYF | TGCGCCAGCAGCTTTTTCACCAGGGGACGCTCCGAGCAGTACTTC
TRBJ2-3 | - | - | TRBV2 | CASFSGTGDTQYF | TGTGCCAGCTTTAGCGGGACAGGGGATACGCAGTATTTT
TRBJ2-7 | - | TRBD1 | TRBV28 | CASATGGVNYEQYF | TGTGCCAGCGCCACAGGGGGCGTGAATTACGAGCAGTACTTC
TRBJ2-2 | - | TRBD2 | TRBV28 | CASSLAGVGTGELFF | TGTGCCAGCAGTTTAGCGGGAGTTGGCACCGGGGAGCTGTTTTTT